This T cell receptor (beta chain) was captured by sequencing in a study of blood T cell repertoires in COVID-19. Study details: There were acute and convalescent COVID-19 samples, and they came from the United States, Italy and Spain. T cells, B-cell-depleted T cells, or PBMCs supplied cDNA or gDNA.

Here immunoSEQ multiplex PCR was the method, and the copy in TCRdb shows in-frame clones only, minus some. This table holds hundreds of thousands of clones, roughly 85% found once. Living in roughly 23 US areas, the participants were between roughly 18 and 90 years of age. In assigning cohorts, the study relied on participant-reported clinical history. This CDR3 contains 17 residues. Germline assignment: CDR1 ENHRY and CDR2 SYGVKD. V lost 3 bases to trimming and J lost 4 bases, with 20 bases between them. Sequenced: PBMCs or T cells enriched from blood (not recorded which). The sequence came from a woman between 18 and 30 years old with acute COVID-19. This sequence joins TRBV10-3 and TRBJ2-3; D might be TRBD2 (5 bases). In DNA, the CDR3 is TGTGCCATCAGTGATTCAGATGGAGGTGATTCACCAGATACGCAGTATTTT. It yields the protein CAISDSDGGDSPDTQYF.